The 31 T cell receptor beta chains below were found in one sample sequenced in a study of neoadjuvant nivolumab and ipilimumab in lung cancer. The method was immunoSEQ multiplex PCR; TCRdb's version includes in-frame clones alone and lacks a portion of them. Here the sample spans roughly 49,000 clones, more than 85% being singletons. The source material was blood, sampled before neoadjuvant nivolumab, alone or with ipilimumab. These receptors all stem from an adult with non-small cell lung cancer. Some clones in this sample may be carry-over from other donors' samples.

The chain couples TRBV5-4 to TRBJ2-1, with 7 bases lining up with TRBD1. This CDR3 spans 16 amino acids. Germline assignment: CDR1 SGHNT and CDR2 YYREEE (reference sequence). J was trimmed by 3 bases and V by 4 bases; bases with no gene match: 10. The CDR3 DNA reads TGTGCCAGCAGCGCTAACAGGGGTCCCCACTACAATGAGCAGTTCTTC. Its translation is CASSANRGPHYNEQFF.

The CDR3 reads CASSHESAGRGTEAFF. The CDR3 nucleotides read TGTGCCAGCAGCCACGAGTCTGCGGGACGCGGGACTGAAGCTTTCTTT. The J gene is TRBJ1-1, the V gene TRBV11-2; tentative D call: TRBD1 (5 bases). Germline CDR1 and CDR2: SGHAT and FQNNGV. The CDR3 extends over 16 amino acids. V was shortened by 5 bases and J by 5 bases, with 21 bases between the two germline ends.

This chain connects TRBV6-5 to TRBJ1-3; maybe TRBD1 (5 bases). CDR1 and CDR2 from the germline V gene are MNHEY and SVGAGI. CDR3 length equals 11 residues. Trimming left V 7 bases short and J 4 bases short, with 5 bases between. This CDR3 reads CASTGGNTIYF. The CDR3 DNA reads as TGTGCCAGCACAGGGGGAAACACCATATATTTT.

The chain links TRBV5-1 to TRBJ2-5; no reliable D call. Germline-derived CDR1 and CDR2 are SGHRS and YFSETQ. V lost 1 base and J 2 bases, leaving 6 bases between the germline ends. The length of the CDR3 is 13 residues. CDR3 amino acids: CASSLSVQETQYF. The CDR3 region has the DNA TGCGCCAGCAGCTTGAGCGTACAAGAGACCCAGTACTTC. The whole variable domain, filled in from reference TRBV5-1 and TRBJ2-5, reads KAGVTQTPRYLIKTRGQQVTLSCSPISGHRSVSWYQQTPGQGLQFLFEYFSETQRNKGNFPGRFSGRQFSNSRSEMNVSTLELGDSALYLCASSLSVQETQYFGPGTRLLVL.

V is TRBV7-8 and J is TRBJ2-7; 8 bases line up with TRBD2. Germline values: CDR1 SGHVS, CDR2 FQNEAQ. Trimming at V came to 4 bases and at J to 1 base, leaving 6 bases not matched to a gene. The CDR3 covers 15 residues. The CDR3 region is CASSSLAAQSYEQYF. In DNA, the CDR3 is TGTGCCAGCAGCTCACTAGCGGCACAATCCTACGAGCAGTACTTC.

The chain uses TRBV5-6 and TRBJ2-2; D remains ambiguous. CDR3 length: 14 amino acids. CDR1 is SGHDT, CDR2 YYEEEE, per germline. Trimming took off 5 bases at V and 4 bases at J, with 12 bases between the two ends. CDR3 coding DNA: TGTGCCAGCAGGGAGACGATGGGCACCGGGGAGCTGTTTTTT. It encodes CASRETMGTGELFF. Filled out from reference TRBV5-6 and TRBJ2-2, the complete variable domain reads DAGVTQSPTHLIKTRGQQVTLRCSPKSGHDTVSWYQQALGQGPQFIFQYYEEEERQRGNFPDRFSGHQFPNYSSELNVNALLLGDSALYLCASRETMGTGELFFGEGSRLTVL.

The gene calls are TRBV30 and TRBJ1-1; 10 positions agree with TRBD1. Germline V CDR1 and CDR2: GTSNPN, SVGIG (reference sequence). The CDR3 spans 15 residues. The V and J ends lost 2 bases and 5 bases, in that order; junction bases with no gene match: 8. This chain's CDR3 is CAWSTPDRGYTEAFF. DNA of the CDR3: TGTGCCTGGAGTACCCCGGACAGGGGGTATACTGAAGCTTTCTTT. Drawing the rest from reference TRBV30 and TRBJ1-1, the complete variable domain is SQTIHQWPATLVQPVGSPLSLECTVEGTSNPNLYWYRQAAGRGLQLLFYSVGIGQISSEVPQNLSASRPQDRQFILSSKKLLLSDSGFYLCAWSTPDRGYTEAFFGQGTRLTVV.

This clone was counted a single time. The chain joins TRBV27 to TRBJ2-1; the match to TRBD2 covers 7 bases. The CDR3 is 13 residues long. Trimming cost V 6 bases and J 3 bases; bases outside gene matches: 2. Germline assignment: CDR1 MNHEY and CDR2 SMNVEV (reference sequence). Here the CDR3 DNA reads TGTGCCAGCAGAGCGGGGAACTACAATGAGCAGTTCTTC. Its protein product is CASRAGNYNEQFF.

This rearrangement joins TRBV19 to TRBJ1-1; D gene ambiguous. CDR1 and CDR2 from the germline V gene are LNHDA and SQIVND (reference sequence). This CDR3 is built from 15 residues. V lost 4 bases, J lost 3 bases, and 15 bases lay in between. CDR3 DNA sequence: TGTGCCAGTAGTAGGACTCTGCTGGTGGACACTGAAGCTTTCTTT. Translating gives CASSRTLLVDTEAFF. Filled out from reference TRBV19 and TRBJ1-1, the complete variable domain reads DGGITQSPKYLFRKEGQNVTLSCEQNLNHDAMYWYRQDPGQGLRLIYYSQIVNDFQKGDIAEGYSVSREKKESFPLTVTSAQKNPTAFYLCASSRTLLVDTEAFFGQGTRLTVV.

The V call is TRBV7-6, the J call TRBJ2-7, with 7 nucleotides matching TRBD1. The CDR3 spans 15 residues. The germline V gene encodes CDR1 SGHVS and CDR2 FNYEAQ. With V trimmed by 6 bases and J by 0 bases, 8 bases remained unmatched. The CDR3 region is CASRRTDRSSYEQYF. In DNA, the CDR3 is TGTGCCAGCAGGAGGACGGACAGGAGCTCCTACGAGCAGTACTTC.

The rearrangement links TRBV14 to TRBJ1-3; D perhaps matches TRBD1 (5 bases). CDR1 is SGHDN, CDR2 FVKESK, per germline. This CDR3 spans 15 amino acids. V lost 5 bases and J lost 4, with 15 bases in between. CDR3 amino acids: CASSSQGSYGNTIYF. The CDR3 DNA is TGTGCCAGCAGCTCCCAGGGCAGTTACGGAAACACCATATATTTT.

This chain joins TRBV4-2 and TRBJ1-1; D ambiguous. The CDR3 spans 13 residues. Germline lookup yields CDR1 LGHNA and CDR2 YNFKEQ. Between the trimmed V and J ends, which lost 0 bases and 5 bases, there was a span of 7 bases. CDR3 nucleotides: TGTGCCAGCAGCCAAGAACCGAAAACTGAAGCTTTCTTT. Its protein is CASSQEPKTEAFF.

The V call is TRBV5-1, the J call TRBJ2-5; TRBD2 agrees at 11 bases. The CDR3 consists of 14 residues. J lost 5 bases, V lost 5 bases, and 5 bases had no gene match. Germline CDR1 reads SGHRS; CDR2 reads YFSETQ. The CDR3 here is CASSPIAGGETQYF. The DNA for the CDR3 is TGCGCCAGCAGTCCTATAGCGGGGGGGGAGACCCAGTACTTC.

The chain combines TRBV19 with TRBJ1-1; D perhaps matches TRBD1 (5 bases). Germline V gives CDR1 LNHDA, CDR2 SQIVND (reference sequence). V lost 5 bases to trimming and J lost 7 bases, with 20 bases between them. CDR3 size: 15 residues. DNA for the CDR3: TGTGCCAGTAGTCCCTCCGGGCTACCCGGGGGTGAAGCTTTCTTT. Translation gives CASSPSGLPGGEAFF.

The chain employs TRBV5-1 and TRBJ1-1; weak D call: TRBD1 (5 bases). V dropped 4 bases and J dropped 9 bases, with 16 bases sitting between them. This CDR3 has 13 residues. From germline, CDR1 is SGHRS and CDR2 YFSETQ. The CDR3 coding sequence is TGCGCCAGCAGCACCGAGGGGACTTTCAAAGCTTTCTTT. Translated: CASSTEGTFKAFF.

In nucleotides, the CDR3 is TGTGCCAGCAGCGTTAGCGGGAGGGCATCAGATACGCAGTATTTT. Translated: CASSVSGRASDTQYF. The chain recombines TRBV9 with TRBJ2-3, with 11 bases that match TRBD2. The CDR3 extends over 15 amino acids. Germline assignment: CDR1 SGDLS and CDR2 YYNGEE. Losses at the gene ends were 2 bases for V and 4 bases for J; bases not matched to a gene: 3.

The V gene is TRBV7-2, the J gene TRBJ2-2, with a weak D call TRBD1 (6 bases). CDR1 and CDR2 from the germline V gene are SGHTA and FQGNSA. CDR3 length: 17 residues. With 2 bases removed from V and 0 bases from J, the gap between germline ends came to 13 bases. CDR3 DNA: TGTGCCAGCAGCTTACCGGGACAACCTGCGAACACCGGGGAGCTGTTTTTT. It encodes CASSLPGQPANTGELFF.

The rearrangement joins TRBV5-5 to TRBJ2-5; no clear D gene. The CDR3 loop spans 13 amino acids. CDR1 SGHKS and CDR2 YYEKEE come from the germline V gene (reference sequence). The V and J ends lost 4 bases and 5 bases respectively, with 12 bases between them. This CDR3 reads CASSLLPGETQYF. The DNA for the CDR3 is TGTGCCAGCAGCCTCCTACCTGGGGAGACCCAGTACTTC.

This clone was detected a few times. The rearrangement uses TRBV19 and TRBJ2-2, with 9 nucleotides matching TRBD1. The CDR3 runs 16 residues. The germline V gene has CDR1 LNHDA and CDR2 SQIVND (reference sequence). J lost 1 base, V lost 6 bases, and 6 bases had no gene match. The CDR3 here is CASRTWTGENTGELFF. The CDR3 DNA is TGTGCCAGTAGAACATGGACAGGGGAGAACACCGGGGAGCTGTTTTTT. The variable domain in full, with the rest retrieved from reference TRBV19 and TRBJ2-2, is DGGITQSPKYLFRKEGQNVTLSCEQNLNHDAMYWYRQDPGQGLRLIYYSQIVNDFQKGDIAEGYSVSREKKESFPLTVTSAQKNPTAFYLCASRTWTGENTGELFFGEGSRLTVL.

The chain uses TRBV2 and TRBJ1-2; 7 bases fit TRBD1. CDR1 and CDR2 (germline): SNHLY, FYNNEI. This CDR3 is 11 amino acids long. V shed 5 bases and J 8 bases; nucleotides not matched to a gene: 2. For the CDR3, the DNA is TGTGCCAGCAGTCGACAGGGCGGCTACACCTTC. The encoded protein is CASSRQGGYTF.

Only a few counts were recorded for this clone. The chain combines TRBV18 with TRBJ1-1, with a possible D match to TRBD1 (6 bases). The V gene lost 1 base and the J gene lost 1 base, with 7 bases spanning the gap. The CDR3 runs to 14 residues. Per germline, CDR1 KGHSH and CDR2 LQKENI. The CDR3 sequence: CASSPQGGNTEAFF. CDR3 in DNA: TGTGCCAGCTCACCACAGGGGGGGAACACTGAAGCTTTCTTT.

This chain joins TRBV18 and TRBJ2-7, with TRBD2 identical over 10 bases. The ends lost 2 bases at V and 3 bases at J; junction bases unmatched: 4. The CDR3 is 15 amino acids. Germline CDR1 KGHSH, CDR2 LQKENI. The CDR3 spells CASSPRASGSYEQYF. The CDR3 DNA sequence: TGTGCCAGCTCACCAAGGGCTAGCGGGAGCTACGAGCAGTACTTC.

The chain joins TRBV5-8 to TRBJ1-3; D is undetermined. Germline assignment: CDR1 SGHTS and CDR2 YDEGEE. Trimming shortened V by 6 bases and J by 1 base, and 11 bases separated the two germline ends. This CDR3 spans 14 amino acids. Here the CDR3 DNA reads TGTGCCAGCACTTGGTGGGAGTCTGGAAACACCATATATTTT. Protein: CASTWWESGNTIYF.

The chain uses TRBV29-1 and TRBJ2-7; the D is unclear. This CDR3 contains 14 residues. Germline-derived CDR1 and CDR2 are SQVTM and ANQGSEA. With 4 bases removed from V and 12 bases from J, the gap between germline ends came to 25 bases. The CDR3 spells CSVAVRGFPYVMYF. CDR3 bases: TGCAGCGTTGCCGTTCGAGGCTTCCCCTACGTGATGTACTTC.

The CDR3 DNA reads as TGTGCCAGCAGCGTTAGGGAGGGGATCTACAATGAGCAGTTCTTC. Protein: CASSVREGIYNEQFF. The chain carries TRBV9 and TRBJ2-1, with 7 bases fitting TRBD2. Germline lookup yields CDR1 SGDLS and CDR2 YYNGEE. The CDR3 totals 15 residues. Trimming removed 2 bases from V and 3 bases from J; junction bases left unmatched: 5.

This sequence joins TRBV6-1 and TRBJ2-5, with TRBD1 identical over 7 bases. V lost 2 bases, J lost 0 bases, and 12 bases stayed unmatched. Germline CDR1 MNHNS, CDR2 SASEGT. This CDR3 is 18 amino acids long. CDR3 residues: CASSEFFGAGTDQETQYF. The CDR3 DNA reads as TGTGCCAGCAGTGAATTTTTTGGCGCCGGGACAGACCAAGAGACCCAGTACTTC.

This chain connects TRBV10-3 to TRBJ2-3; TRBD1 agrees at 12 bases. V dropped 6 bases and J dropped 6; count of bases not matched to a gene: 4. The CDR3 loop spans 14 amino acids. Germline V gene lookup returns CDR1 ENHRY and CDR2 SYGVKD. The CDR3 region has the DNA TGTGCCATCAGGGGACAGGGGGCGCGTGATACGCAGTATTTT. It codes for CAIRGQGARDTQYF.

The chain links TRBV9 to TRBJ2-2; no clear D. This CDR3 is built from 15 residues. V was clipped by 4 bases and J by 0 bases, with 10 bases between them. Per germline, CDR1 SGDLS and CDR2 YYNGEE. The chain's CDR3 is CASSLLEPNTGELFF. The CDR3 DNA reads TGTGCCAGCAGCCTTCTAGAGCCGAACACCGGGGAGCTGTTTTTT.

V is TRBV30 and J is TRBJ1-2; D uncertain. Trimming took off 0 bases at V and 4 bases at J, with 15 bases between the two ends. The CDR3 runs to 15 residues. The germline V gene has CDR1 GTSNPN and CDR2 SVGIG (reference sequence). Here the CDR3 DNA reads TGTGCCTGGAGTGTACGGAGCGCAAAGGGCTATGGCTACACCTTC. This gives the protein CAWSVRSAKGYGYTF.

CDR3 coding DNA: TGTGCCAGCAGCTTAGCCCCCGTCAATGAGCAGTTCTTC. The encoded protein is CASSLAPVNEQFF. The chain combines TRBV7-2 with TRBJ2-1; D unclear. Germline V gives CDR1 SGHTA, CDR2 FQGNSA. This CDR3 is built from 13 residues. Trimming cost V 0 bases and J 6 bases, with 6 bases left between them.

The chain combines TRBV7-2 with TRBJ2-1; 9 positions match TRBD2. CDR3 size: 15 residues. Trimming took 2 bases from V and 9 from J; bases not matched to a gene: 8. The germline V gene encodes CDR1 SGHTA and CDR2 FQGNSA. The CDR3 nucleotides read TGTGCCAGCAGCTTAATCGTACTAGCGGGTGCTGAGCAGTTCTTC. Its protein product is CASSLIVLAGAEQFF.